This T cell receptor (beta chain) was sequenced in a study of cytomegalovirus exposure and HLA in healthy donors (dated by TCRdb to between 2016 and 2019). Background for the entire study: A later analysis indicated that the 120 or so validation repertoires were generated on the platform also employed for the approximately 700 repertoires of the first cohort. Besides the first cohort of approximately 670 subjects, a separate validation cohort made up of 120 different subjects was used. The aim of the study was to test whether cataloging public T cell receptors could identify signatures of past pathogen exposure. High-throughput TCR immunosequencing, statistical association of individual TCRs with disease status, and machine learning were combined to predict cytomegalovirus infection status. Findings and caveats that apply to the study as a whole: It was suggested by the authors that the approach could potentially be generalized to other disease states and immunological phenotypes. In a later analysis, TCRs clustered in the first cohort were found to also tend to co-occur in the 130 or so validation repertoires, with 94% of cluster scores above 0. A total of 150 to 200 TCR beta chains were listed by the study as associated with cytomegalovirus. The validation cohort had no HLA typing available for a later analysis, so co-occurrence within that cohort was assessed over all 130 or so repertoires. Most TCR sequences were seen in very few donors, while some public TCRs were found in many individuals. Three of the identified cytomegalovirus-associated TCR beta chains were confirmed in vitro to be specific for cytomegalovirus antigens. The classifier was reported to diagnose cytomegalovirus status with high specificity and sensitivity in both the original and validation cohorts.

Library construction relied on the immunoSEQ multiplex PCR assay. For the original study's pipeline: A statistical classification framework was developed to diagnose cytomegalovirus status using the catalog of TCR beta chain sequences. TCRdb retrieved this table from immuneACCESS and kept in-frame rearrangements only. Not all clones are present; in checked studies, unresolved V genes account for under half, and no reason is known for the remainder. V and J calls and clone size are those listed in that table; D and trimming were worked out from the DNA. This sample has under 200,000 clones in its table, and 65% to 90% of those were observed once. Clones ranked in the top ten supply 2% to 2.5% of the sample. The donors belonged to the validation cohort of 90 to 150 subjects, which was separate from the approximately 610-subject first cohort. In this sample, this clone turned up many times. The target of this receptor is not known. The input lacks base qualities; no much larger clone sits a single base away.

The cysteine opens and the phenylalanine closes a CDR3 of 14 amino acids. Left in the record is the CDR3 DNA by itself, 42 bases read in frame from the first base. V and J are trimmed by 4 bases and 1 base, and the gene matches miss 2 bases of the junction. According to the germline V gene (reference sequence), CDR1 reads SEHNR and CDR2 reads FQNEAQ. The chain links TRBV7-9 with TRBJ1-1; 8 bases in the junction line up with TRBD1. The specimen sequenced was PBMCs. This receptor was taken from a woman aged 18-29 years in good health and CMV-seronegative. CDR3 region: CASSWTGQNTEAFF. The DNA is as follows: TGTGCCAGCAGCTGGACAGGGCAGAACACTGAAGCTTTCTTT.